Listed here are 27 T cell receptor beta chains from one sample, sequenced in a study of T cell responses to AZD1222 COVID-19 vaccine. The protocol was immunoSEQ multiplex PCR, while the TCRdb copy is restricted to in-frame clones and leaves out a portion. The sample shows 95,000 to 150,000 clones, roughly 86% of them seen only once. The sequencing here drew on peripheral blood, taken on day 0 of AZD1222 vaccination. The receptors here all came from an adult in good health.

The chain combines TRBV5-1 with TRBJ2-1; 15 bases agree with TRBD2. With V trimmed by 5 bases and J by 0 bases, 6 bases remained unmatched. This CDR3 is 18 amino acids long. Germline V lookup: CDR1 SGHRS, CDR2 YFSETQ. The CDR3 nucleotides are TGCGCCAGCAGGTTAGGACTAGCGGGGGGGAGCTCCTACAATGAGCAGTTCTTC. It specifies CASRLGLAGGSSYNEQFF. Looking up the rest from reference TRBV5-1 and TRBJ2-1 gives the full variable domain: KAGVTQTPRYLIKTRGQQVTLSCSPISGHRSVSWYQQTPGQGLQFLFEYFSETQRNKGNFPGRFSGRQFSNSRSEMNVSTLELGDSALYLCASRLGLAGGSSYNEQFFGPGTRLTVL.

J is TRBJ1-2 and V is TRBV27; no firm D call. The CDR3 extends over 14 amino acids. Germline values: CDR1 MNHEY, CDR2 SMNVEV (reference sequence). Between the trimmed V and J ends, which lost 7 bases and 2 bases, there was a span of 14 bases. The chain's CDR3 is CASTSLTLNYGYTF. The CDR3 nucleotides are TGTGCCAGCACCAGCCTCACACTAAACTATGGCTACACCTTC.

J is TRBJ2-2 and V is TRBV28, with TRBD1 matching over 11 bases. V lost 6 bases to trimming and J lost 5 bases; unmatched junction nucleotides: 8. This CDR3 is 16 amino acids long. Per the germline V gene, CDR1 is MDHEN and CDR2 is SYDVKM. In DNA form, the CDR3 reads TGTGCCAGCAGCTCTGGACAGGGGGCGCGAACCGGGGAGCTGTTTTTT. Amino acid sequence: CASSSGQGARTGELFF.

The CDR3: CASRETGSGANVLTF. The CDR3 DNA reads as TGCGCCAGCAGGGAGACAGGCTCTGGGGCCAACGTCCTGACTTTC. This chain connects TRBV10-2 to TRBJ2-6, with D possibly TRBD1 on 6 matching bases. V was trimmed by 6 bases and J by 0 bases, leaving 9 bases between them. Germline assignment: CDR1 WSHSY and CDR2 SAAADI. CDR3 size: 15 residues.

This rearrangement joins TRBV5-5 to TRBJ1-1, with D unclear. The CDR3 is 12 residues long. V shed 0 bases and J shed 7 bases, with 7 bases lying between them. CDR1 is SGHKS and CDR2 is YYEKEE in the germline V gene (reference sequence). CDR3 region: CASSLEAVEAFF. DNA for the CDR3: TGTGCCAGCAGCTTGGAGGCAGTTGAAGCTTTCTTT. Together with reference TRBV5-5 and TRBJ1-1, the CDR3 gives the full variable domain: DAGVTQSPTHLIKTRGQQVTLRCSPISGHKSVSWYQQVLGQGPQFIFQYYEKEERGRGNFPDRFSARQFPNYSSELNVNALLLGDSALYLCASSLEAVEAFFGQGTRLTVV.

The chain is built from TRBV6-5 and TRBJ1-5; the D is unclear. The length of the CDR3 is 15 residues. Germline V gives CDR1 MNHEY, CDR2 SVGAGI. V shed 2 bases and J shed 3 bases, with 11 bases lying between them. The CDR3 sequence is CASSYGGQNNQPQHF. CDR3 in DNA: TGTGCCAGCAGTTACGGTGGGCAGAACAATCAGCCCCAGCATTTT.

The chain links TRBV11-3 to TRBJ2-5; 11 bases align to TRBD1. V was pared by 1 base and J by 5 bases, with 6 bases of the junction left unmatched. The CDR3 is 16 amino acids. Germline V gene lookup returns CDR1 SGHNT and CDR2 YENEEA. As DNA, the CDR3 is TGTGCCAGCAGCTTAGGGACAGGGGGCGTCGAGGAGACCCAGTACTTC. Its translation is CASSLGTGGVEETQYF.

This rearrangement joins TRBV7-8 to TRBJ1-1, with D tentatively TRBD1 (5 bases). V lost 2 bases and J lost 4, with 11 bases in between. Germline CDR1 is SGHVS and CDR2 is FQNEAQ. The CDR3 loop spans 14 amino acids. CDR3 sequence: CASSLRGLGTEAFF. The CDR3 nucleotides are TGTGCCAGCAGCTTAAGGGGCCTAGGCACTGAAGCTTTCTTT.

The chain has TRBV19 and TRBJ2-7, with 7 bases aligning to TRBD2. There are 13 residues in the CDR3. V trimming: 9 bases; J trimming: 8 bases; junction bases outside the gene matches: 13. Per the germline V gene, CDR1 is LNHDA and CDR2 is SQIVND (reference sequence). In DNA form, the CDR3 reads TGTGCCAGCGGGGGGTCTCGCACGGGCAAGCAGTACTTC. This gives the protein CASGGSRTGKQYF.

The V and J genes are TRBV30 and TRBJ1-1; D gene uncertain. CDR1 and CDR2 from the germline V gene are GTSNPN and SVGIG (reference sequence). This CDR3 spans 14 amino acids. V lost 2 bases and J 1 base, leaving 11 bases between the germline ends. The chain's CDR3 is CAWSLGWGNTEAFF. CDR3 in DNA: TGTGCCTGGAGTTTAGGATGGGGGAACACTGAAGCTTTCTTT.

The V call is TRBV7-2, the J call TRBJ2-5, with D maybe TRBD1 (6 bases). The germline V and J ends were trimmed by 3 bases and 5 bases, with 19 bases remaining between them. Germline lookup yields CDR1 SGHTA and CDR2 FQGNSA. CDR3 size: 16 residues. Written as DNA, the CDR3 is TGTGCCAGCAGCTTGGGAACTGGACAGAGCTGGGAGACCCAGTACTTC. It codes for CASSLGTGQSWETQYF.

The rearrangement links TRBV30 to TRBJ1-5; a weak D match, TRBD1 (5 bases). Trimming removed 7 bases from V and 1 base from J, with 14 bases in between. Germline V lookup: CDR1 GTSNPN, CDR2 SVGIG (reference sequence). The CDR3 is 14 amino acids. In DNA form, the CDR3 reads TGTGCCTCACAGGATAATCAGAGCAATCAGCCCCAGCATTTT. The encoded protein is CASQDNQSNQPQHF.

V is TRBV19 and J is TRBJ2-5; 15 bases map to TRBD2. With 3 bases clipped from V and 5 bases from J, the junction kept 10 bases outside the gene matches. Looked up from germline, CDR1 is LNHDA and CDR2 is SQIVND (reference sequence). The CDR3 covers 18 residues. CDR3 loop: CASSIPSSGTSGRETQYF. The DNA of the CDR3 is TGTGCCAGTAGTATCCCCTCATCCGGGACTAGCGGGAGGGAGACCCAGTACTTC.

The rearrangement links TRBV30 to TRBJ2-1; tentative D call: TRBD2 (5 bases). V lost 0 bases and J 10 bases, leaving 13 bases between the germline ends. The CDR3 runs to 13 residues. Germline assignment: CDR1 GTSNPN and CDR2 SVGIG (reference sequence). CDR3 protein: CAWSVRSPGEQFF. The CDR3 DNA follows: TGTGCCTGGAGTGTACGGTCCCCGGGGGAGCAGTTCTTC.

V and J are TRBV6-6 and TRBJ1-5; D is undetermined. Germline lookup yields CDR1 MNHNY and CDR2 SVGAGI (reference sequence). The CDR3 contains 16 residues. V was cut by 0 bases and J by 0 bases, with 9 bases left in between. In nucleotides, the CDR3 is TGTGCCAGCAGTTACTCAGGCCAGGTTAGCAATCAGCCCCAGCATTTT. As protein: CASSYSGQVSNQPQHF.

The rearrangement joins TRBV30 to TRBJ2-3; 8 bases line up with TRBD1. J lost 3 bases, V lost 5 bases, and 4 bases had no gene match. This CDR3 spans 13 amino acids. Germline V gives CDR1 GTSNPN, CDR2 SVGIG (reference sequence). CDR3 nucleotide sequence: TGTGCCTGGGAAACAGGGGGAACAGATACGCAGTATTTT. Its protein is CAWETGGTDTQYF.

The CDR3 here is CASRTASGNTIYF. In nucleotides, the CDR3 is TGTGCCAGCAGGACCGCCTCTGGAAACACCATATATTTT. The chain combines TRBV12-3 or TRBV12-4 with TRBJ1-3, with D unresolved. The CDR3 covers 13 residues. Trimming stripped 6 bases from V and 0 bases from J, with 6 bases between.

Remarks on this clone: Within the sample, other DNA sequences also encode this same CDR3. V usage is TRBV20-1 and J usage is TRBJ1-1, with D unclear. This CDR3 spans 11 amino acids. The germline gives CDR1 DFQATT, CDR2 SNEGSKA (reference sequence). Trimming left V 6 bases short and J 1 base short, with 6 bases between. The CDR3, as DNA: TGCAGTGCGCGGCAGAACACTGAAGCTTTCTTT. It is translated as CSARQNTEAFF.

The chain has TRBV6-5 and TRBJ1-1, with D possibly matching TRBD1 (5 bases). CDR1 and CDR2 from the germline V gene are MNHEY and SVGAGI. V was shortened by 10 bases and J by 1 base, with 13 bases between the two germline ends. The CDR3 runs 13 residues. CDR3 DNA: TGTGCCACCCACCGGGGGACGAACACTGAAGCTTTCTTT. Translation gives CATHRGTNTEAFF.

The J gene is TRBJ2-2, the V gene TRBV7-3; 11 bases are shared with TRBD2. Trimming removed 5 bases from V and 4 bases from J; junction bases left unmatched: 3. The CDR3 runs 15 residues. The V gene's germline CDR1 is SGHTA and CDR2 FQGTGA. The chain's CDR3 is CASSPTSGVTGELFF. CDR3 nucleotide sequence: TGTGCCAGCAGCCCGACTAGCGGGGTCACCGGGGAGCTGTTTTTT.

This chain joins TRBV9 and TRBJ2-7; D is possibly TRBD1 or TRBD2 (5 bases each). Germline CDR1 and CDR2: SGDLS and YYNGEE. V was pared by 2 bases and J by 5 bases, with 14 bases between. The length of the CDR3 is 14 residues. The CDR3 nucleotides are TGTGCCAGCAGCGTCGGGACGGTGGCCAACGAGCAGTACTTC. Amino acid sequence: CASSVGTVANEQYF. The full variable domain, its missing parts supplied by reference TRBV9 and TRBJ2-7, is DSGVTQTPKHLITATGQRVTLRCSPRSGDLSVYWYQQSLDQGLQFLIQYYNGEERAKGNILERFSAQQFPDLHSELNLSSLELGDSALYFCASSVGTVANEQYFGPGTRLTVT.

This rearrangement joins TRBV21-1 to TRBJ1-1; the table's D call TRBD1 went unverified against the DNA. TRBV21-1 is a pseudogene locus. This CDR3 is built from 14 residues. In nucleotides, the CDR3 is TGTGCCAGCAGCAAGGAACCTAGGGGGACTGAAGCTTTCTTT. Its protein is CASSKEPRGTEAFF.

V and J are TRBV10-3 and TRBJ1-1; no reliable D call. CDR3 length equals 14 residues. Germline V gene lookup returns CDR1 ENHRY and CDR2 SYGVKD. Trimming stripped 7 bases from V and 5 bases from J, with 17 bases between. CDR3 loop: CAITTDGWGTEAFF. In DNA form, the CDR3 reads TGTGCCATCACCACGGACGGATGGGGTACTGAAGCTTTCTTT.

This clone has only one observation. The J gene is TRBJ1-1, the V gene TRBV9; the match to TRBD1 covers 11 bases. The CDR3 runs to 15 residues. Germline CDR1 SGDLS, CDR2 YYNGEE. Germline trimming cut 3 bases from V and 5 bases from J; bases unmatched to any gene: 6. CDR3: CASSASDRGLTEAFF. CDR3 nucleotide sequence: TGTGCCAGCAGCGCCTCGGACAGGGGGCTTACTGAAGCTTTCTTT. Filled out from reference TRBV9 and TRBJ1-1, the complete variable domain reads DSGVTQTPKHLITATGQRVTLRCSPRSGDLSVYWYQQSLDQGLQFLIQYYNGEERAKGNILERFSAQQFPDLHSELNLSSLELGDSALYFCASSASDRGLTEAFFGQGTRLTVV.

A remark on this clone: An end of the junction does not agree with germline; a read error may underlie this. V usage is TRBV5-1 and J usage is TRBJ1-4; possibly TRBD1 for D (5 bases). The length of the CDR3 is 15 residues. Looked up from germline, CDR1 is SGHRS and CDR2 is YFSETQ. The CDR3: CASRLEGRTNEKLFF. For the CDR3, the DNA is TGCGCCAGCAGGTTGGAGGGGAGGACTAATGAAAAACTGTTTTTT.

This clone was detected once. The chain combines TRBV4-3 with TRBJ2-3, with D perhaps TRBD2 (5 bases). The germline V gene encodes CDR1 LGHNA and CDR2 YSLEER. Deletions cut 1 base from V and 6 bases from J, with 11 bases between. The CDR3 extends over 14 amino acids. The CDR3: CASSQGTGEDTQYF. The DNA of the CDR3 is TGCGCCAGCAGCCAAGGGACTGGGGAGGATACGCAGTATTTT.

The genes are TRBV18 and TRBJ2-1, with TRBD1 identical over 9 bases. V lost 3 bases to trimming and J lost 5 bases; unmatched junction nucleotides: 8. This CDR3 has 16 amino acids. Germline lookup yields CDR1 KGHSH and CDR2 LQKENI. Here the CDR3 reads CASSPTRDRVNNEQFF. The DNA of the CDR3 is TGTGCCAGCTCACCTACCCGGGACAGGGTCAACAATGAGCAGTTCTTC.